This T cell receptor beta chain emerged from a study of T cells after somatic rescue of genetic block. The repertoire was sequenced with immunoSEQ multiplex PCR; TCRdb's copy has only in-frame clones and lacks some. The sample holds some 68,000 clones, roughly 93% seen once. CDR3 length equals 15 residues. V was clipped by 7 bases and J by 1 base, with 17 bases between them. From germline, CDR1 is MNHEY and CDR2 SVGAGI. The genes are TRBV6-5 and TRBJ2-7; D is perhaps TRBD2 (6 bases). Material: peripheral blood mononuclear cells (PBMCs). The sequence derives from a man aged 25-45 years. CDR3 sequence: CASIARGTHSYEQYF. For the CDR3, the DNA is TGTGCCAGCATTGCCCGGGGGACTCATTCCTACGAGCAGTACTTC.